This passage covers 2 T cell receptor beta chains from one sample sequenced in a study of blood T cell repertoires in COVID-19. Profiling relied on immunoSEQ multiplex PCR, and the TCRdb table lists in-frame clones only, not all of them. This sample carries roughly 440,000 clones, around 88% of them seen once, and the ten largest clones take over 9.5%. Sequencing was done on a sample of peripheral blood. These receptors all stem from a woman between 50 and 59 years old with COVID-19, enrolled during active disease.

The gene calls are TRBV5-1 and TRBJ1-3; a weak D match, TRBD1 (6 bases). Trimming took 4 bases from V and 1 from J, leaving 12 bases between them. The CDR3 totals 15 residues. Per germline, CDR1 SGHRS and CDR2 YFSETQ. The DNA of the CDR3 is TGCGCCAGCAGCGTGGACAGCGGTTCTGGAAACACCATATATTTT. Encoded protein: CASSVDSGSGNTIYF.

The DNA of the CDR3 is TGTGCCAGCAGCCGGCAGGGGGCAGATACGCAGTATTTT. It codes for CASSRQGADTQYF. The chain carries TRBV11-3 and TRBJ2-3; 7 bases fit TRBD1. The J segment lost 4 bases and the V segment lost 5 bases, leaving 3 bases of the junction unmatched. The CDR3 contains 13 residues. CDR1 and CDR2 (germline): SGHNT, YENEEA.